The 29 T cell receptor beta chains presented below share a single source sample, sequenced in a study of blood T cells in healthy people across ages. A second PCR of roughly 7 to 11 cycles used a sample-barcoded 5' primer and a J-beta primer mix. Via MiXCR, TCRdb re-called the 5' RACE reads, giving one row per CDR3 protein. The sample contains 1,500,000 or so distinct CDR3 sequences, roughly 60% of which appear only once. The sample comprised blood. Receptors were obtained from a man aged 18 to 30 in good health.

V usage is TRBV29-1 and J usage is TRBJ2-1, with 10 bases that match TRBD1. The CDR3 sequence is 14 residues long. The V gene's germline CDR1 is SQVTM and CDR2 ANQGSEA. J gave up 9 bases and V 6 bases, and 11 bases lay outside the gene matches. CDR3 sequence reads: CSVRSGTGECEQFF. The CDR3 coding sequence is TGCAGCGTCAGATCGGGGACAGGGGAGTGTGAGCAGTTCTTC.

The chain is built from TRBV20-1 and TRBJ2-5; the match to TRBD2 covers 10 bases. The J segment lost 1 base and the V segment lost 4 bases, leaving 9 bases of the junction unmatched. CDR1 is DFQATT, CDR2 SNEGSKA, per germline (reference sequence). The CDR3 has 16 residues. As DNA, the CDR3 is TGCAGTGCTAACCTGGCGACTAGCGGGCTCCAAGAGACCCAGTACTTC. Translation: CSANLATSGLQETQYF.

The genes are TRBV11-2 and TRBJ1-2; D is perhaps TRBD1 (5 bases). The germline CDR1 and CDR2 sequences are SGHAT and FQNNGV. V was shortened by 0 bases and J by 4 bases, with 9 bases between the two germline ends. The CDR3 sequence is 14 residues long. The CDR3: CASSLEFDSYGYTF. DNA of the CDR3: TGTGCCAGCAGCTTAGAGTTCGACAGCTATGGCTACACCTTC.

The chain employs TRBV6-1 and TRBJ2-5, with 11 bases that match TRBD1. The CDR3 consists of 17 residues. With 5 bases clipped from V and 5 bases from J, the junction kept 13 bases outside the gene matches. Germline values: CDR1 MNHNS, CDR2 SASEGT. CDR3 sequence (DNA): TGTGCCAGCAGTACGCGGGAGGGGGACAGGGGGTGGGAGACCCAGTACTTC. Amino acids: CASSTREGDRGWETQYF.

V gene TRBV4-2 combines with J gene TRBJ2-7, with 8 positions matching TRBD2. The germline gives CDR1 LGHNA, CDR2 YNFKEQ. V shed 1 base, J shed 4 bases, and the junction held 9 bases outside the gene matches. CDR3 length: 16 residues. DNA of the CDR3: TGTGCCAGCAGCCAAGTTGATACTAGCGGCATGTACGAGCAGTACTTC. This translates into CASSQVDTSGMYEQYF.

In its sample, this clonotype was seen a few times. V gene TRBV5-5 combines with J gene TRBJ2-7; D may be TRBD1 or TRBD2 (5 bases each). The CDR3 has 14 residues. CDR1 SGHKS and CDR2 YYEKEE come from the germline V gene (reference sequence). With 2 bases removed from V and 5 bases from J, the gap between germline ends came to 14 bases. This CDR3 is CASSLSARDHEQYF. The CDR3 nucleotides read TGTGCCAGCAGCTTATCGGCCAGGGACCACGAGCAGTACTTC.

This clonotype has more than one count but fewer than ten. The V gene is TRBV7-9, the J gene TRBJ1-5; D possibly corresponds to TRBD1 (6 bases). V was clipped by 6 bases and J by 5 bases, with 11 bases between them. The CDR3 has 13 residues. The germline CDR1 and CDR2 sequences are SEHNR and FQNEAQ (reference sequence). The CDR3 DNA reads as TGTGCCAGCAGTTACAGGGTTGATCAGCCCCAGCATTTT. Translation: CASSYRVDQPQHF.

The J gene is TRBJ2-1, the V gene TRBV10-3; D tentatively fits TRBD1 or TRBD2 (7 bases each). Germline V gives CDR1 ENHRY, CDR2 SYGVKD. This CDR3 is 13 amino acids long. V lost 7 bases and J lost 4, with 11 bases in between. In nucleotides, the CDR3 is TGTGCCATCAATCAGGGGGGGTACAATGAGCAGTTCTTC. It yields the protein CAINQGGYNEQFF.

The chain links TRBV20-1 to TRBJ2-3; TRBD2 agrees at 12 bases. Unmatched junction bases numbered 8, after V lost 6 bases and J lost 4 bases. The CDR3 contains 15 residues. The germline V gene has CDR1 DFQATT and CDR2 SNEGSKA (reference sequence). CDR3 sequence reads: CSATTTSGRSDTQYF. The CDR3 DNA is TGCAGTGCGACCACGACTAGCGGGAGATCAGATACGCAGTATTTT.

V and J are TRBV20-1 and TRBJ2-1; D possibly corresponds to TRBD1 (6 bases). Trimming took off 3 bases at V and 4 bases at J, with 13 bases between the two ends. The length of the CDR3 is 14 residues. Germline assignment: CDR1 DFQATT and CDR2 SNEGSKA (reference sequence). The CDR3 protein is CSASRGSGYNEQFF. In DNA, the CDR3 is TGCAGTGCTAGCAGGGGTAGTGGGTACAATGAGCAGTTCTTC.

The J gene is TRBJ2-1, the V gene TRBV29-1, with 8 bases matching TRBD1. The CDR3 runs 12 residues. The ends lost 6 bases at V and 6 bases at J; junction bases unmatched: 4. Germline V gives CDR1 SQVTM, CDR2 ANQGSEA. The CDR3 loop reads CSVADRVNEQFF. Here the CDR3 DNA reads TGCAGCGTCGCGGACAGGGTCAATGAGCAGTTCTTC.

The chain couples TRBV15 to TRBJ2-7; D not certain. V lost 0 bases to trimming and J lost 0 bases, with 9 bases between them. Germline V gene sequence: CDR1 LNHNV, CDR2 YYDKDF (reference sequence). There are 15 residues in the CDR3. CDR3 sequence reads: CATSRDMGFSYEQYF. Here the CDR3 DNA reads TGTGCCACCAGCAGAGATATGGGTTTCTCCTACGAGCAGTACTTC.

This chain uses TRBV29-1 with TRBJ1-1, with D tentatively TRBD1 (6 bases). In germline, CDR1 is SQVTM, CDR2 ANQGSEA. V dropped 6 bases and J dropped 0 bases, with 11 bases sitting between them. This CDR3 region has 13 residues. DNA for the CDR3: TGCAGCGTCGTAGGGGGTATGAACACTGAAGCTTTCTTT. Its translation: CSVVGGMNTEAFF.

This clonotype was observed a handful of times. J is TRBJ2-7 and V is TRBV20-1; D is unclear. This CDR3 has 13 residues. Germline lookup yields CDR1 DFQATT and CDR2 SNEGSKA (reference sequence). V lost 5 bases to trimming and J lost 2 bases, with 13 bases between them. The CDR3 region is CSAPRVGAYEQYF. CDR3 sequence (DNA): TGCAGTGCTCCCCGGGTGGGTGCCTACGAGCAGTACTTC.

The rearrangement links TRBV7-2 to TRBJ1-1; D gene unclear. This CDR3 region has 11 residues. Deletions cut 5 bases from V and 7 bases from J, with 8 bases between. Germline CDR1 is SGHTA and CDR2 is FQGNSA. The DNA of the CDR3 is TGTGCCAGCAGCCACGGAGTTGAAGCTTTCTTT. Its protein is CASSHGVEAFF.

This clonotype was picked up one time. The V call is TRBV20-1, the J call TRBJ2-1; 7 bases align to TRBD2. The J call may be incorrect, as the DNA end agrees better with TRBJ2-7. CDR3 size: 16 residues. CDR1 and CDR2 from the germline V gene are DFQATT and SNEGSKA (reference sequence). The CDR3 nucleotides read TGCAGTGCTAGAGGGGAGGCGGGAGTACTTTACAATGAGCAGTACTTC. Protein sequence: CSARGEAGVLYNEQYF.

The rearrangement uses TRBV21-1 and TRBJ2-5. TRBV21-1 is flagged as a pseudogene. CDR3 length equals 11 residues. The CDR3 DNA sequence: TGTGCCAGCAGCACCGACCAAATCCCGTACTTC. Residues: CASSTDQIPYF.

This sequence joins TRBV5-1 and TRBJ2-1, with D tentatively TRBD1 (6 bases). The CDR3 loop spans 15 amino acids. Deletions cut 7 bases from V and 0 bases from J, with 14 bases between. CDR1 is SGHRS and CDR2 is YFSETQ in the germline V gene. CDR3 residues: CASGDTMSSYNEQFF. The CDR3 DNA reads TGCGCCAGCGGGGACACCATGAGCTCCTACAATGAGCAGTTCTTC.

In this sample, this clonotype turned up a few times. This chain connects TRBV28 to TRBJ2-7, with D possibly matching TRBD1 (5 bases). CDR3 size: 11 residues. Trimming stripped 10 bases from V and 7 bases from J, with 14 bases between. Germline assignment: CDR1 MDHEN and CDR2 SYDVKM. The CDR3 spells CAIQGSREQYF. The CDR3 bases are TGTGCCATCCAGGGTTCAAGGGAGCAGTACTTC.

About this clonotype itself: A junction end diverges from the germline sequence, so it may reflect a read error. The chain employs TRBV7-8 and TRBJ1-2; no reliable D call. The CDR3 contains 17 residues. The germline gives CDR1 SGHVS, CDR2 FQNEAQ. The CDR3 protein is CAGSLASFGELPYGYTF. The CDR3 DNA reads as TGTGCCGGCAGCTTAGCGTCGTTTGGGGAGCTGCCCTATGGCTACACCTTC.

This clonotype was recorded a few times. This chain links TRBV12-3 or TRBV12-4 with TRBJ2-1, with unresolved D. V was clipped by 1 base and J by 6 bases, with 7 bases between them. The CDR3 loop spans 13 amino acids. The CDR3 nucleotides are TGTGCCAGCAGTTTAGTCCCACGCAATGAGCAGTTCTTC. This translates into CASSLVPRNEQFF.

The V and J genes are TRBV4-3 and TRBJ2-7, with 9 bases matching TRBD1. The V gene's germline CDR1 is LGHNA and CDR2 YSLEER. The CDR3 extends over 15 amino acids. The V and J ends lost 5 bases and 3 bases, in that order; junction bases with no gene match: 8. The DNA for the CDR3 is TGCGCCAGCAGCTCCATGGGACAGGGCGGCTACGAGCAGTACTTC. Encoded protein: CASSSMGQGGYEQYF.

The chain carries TRBV5-4 and TRBJ2-1; 9 nucleotides line up with TRBD2. The germline gives CDR1 SGHNT, CDR2 YYREEE (reference sequence). This CDR3 comprises 15 residues. V was clipped by 0 bases and J by 7 bases; unmatched bases: 5. CDR3 sequence reads: CASSLGGGRVNEQFF. The CDR3 DNA reads as TGTGCCAGCAGCTTGGGTGGCGGGAGGGTGAATGAGCAGTTCTTC.

The CDR3 loop is CASSLSRRGPGELFF. CDR3 nucleotides: TGTGCCAGCAGTTTATCAAGGCGAGGGCCCGGGGAGCTGTTTTTT. This chain connects TRBV27 to TRBJ2-2, with D possibly being TRBD2 (5 bases). The CDR3 consists of 15 residues. V gave up 0 bases and J gave up 6 bases, with 11 bases separating them. Germline V CDR1 and CDR2: MNHEY, SMNVEV (reference sequence).

V usage is TRBV20-1 and J usage is TRBJ1-1; no clear D gene. Germline V gene lookup returns CDR1 DFQATT and CDR2 SNEGSKA (reference sequence). The CDR3 is 14 residues long. V lost 0 bases to trimming and J lost 6 bases, with 14 bases between them. CDR3 amino acids: CSARDLVGPSEAFF. The CDR3 DNA reads as TGCAGTGCTAGAGATCTCGTAGGACCTTCTGAAGCTTTCTTT.

The rearrangement uses TRBV27 and TRBJ2-1; D is perhaps TRBD1 (5 bases). Germline lookup yields CDR1 MNHEY and CDR2 SMNVEV (reference sequence). CDR3 length: 14 amino acids. Trimming cost V 5 bases and J 9 bases, with 17 bases left between them. The CDR3 sequence: CASSLQTALPEQFF. The CDR3 nucleotides read TGTGCCAGCAGTCTCCAGACAGCACTCCCTGAGCAGTTCTTC.

This clonotype turned up a few times. The rearrangement links TRBV15 to TRBJ2-6; 8 nucleotides agree with TRBD1. V dropped 4 bases and J dropped 4; count of bases not matched to a gene: 6. Germline lookup yields CDR1 LNHNV and CDR2 YYDKDF (reference sequence). This CDR3 has 16 amino acids. The CDR3 is CATSTGQGTGANVLTF. The CDR3 DNA reads TGTGCCACCAGCACAGGACAGGGTACCGGGGCCAACGTCCTGACTTTC.

V is TRBV4-3 and J is TRBJ2-6, with D unclear. This CDR3 spans 16 amino acids. Per the germline V gene, CDR1 is LGHNA and CDR2 is YSLEER. With 5 bases removed from V and 4 bases from J, the gap between germline ends came to 15 bases. The CDR3 loop is CASSLSSRGGANVLTF. The CDR3 DNA reads as TGCGCCAGCAGCTTATCGAGTCGTGGGGGGGCCAACGTCCTGACTTTC.

The J gene is TRBJ2-4, the V gene TRBV5-4; 11 bases line up with TRBD2. Looked up from germline, CDR1 is SGHNT and CDR2 is YYREEE (reference sequence). V lost 4 bases, J lost 0 bases, and 9 bases stayed unmatched. This CDR3 is built from 18 residues. CDR3 protein: CASSLTSGETIAKNIQYF. The CDR3 DNA follows: TGTGCCAGCAGCCTGACTAGCGGGGAAACTATAGCCAAAAACATTCAGTACTTC.